The sequence of this T cell receptor beta chain was determined in a study of regulatory T cells in long-lasting Graves disease. The sample's time point: newly diagnosed GD, antithyroid drugs for less than 3 months. The TCR library was made from RNA that had been extracted from PBMCs in TRIzol. Diagnosis followed American Thyroid Association guidelines for Graves' disease. It was an endocrinology department in Xi'an, China, that provided the patients. iRepertoire HTBI primers and Arm-PCR of CDR3 regions built TCR beta libraries. Original methodology: Overall, samples carried more than 55 TRBV and 14 TRBJ segments. TCRdb redid the calling of the multiplex PCR reads with MiXCR, one entry per CDR3 protein. None of the V and J calls come from the authors' own analysis; TCRdb made them. The data contain roughly 400,000 distinct CDR3 sequences, approximately 15% of them singletons. These data also formed part of another study, on T cells in Graves' hyperthyroidism and ophthalmopathy.

Sequenced material: peripheral blood mononuclear cells (PBMCs), taken at new diagnosis, from a patient treated with antithyroid drugs. This clonotype was sampled from a woman aged 40 to 49 with Graves disease.

In nucleotides, the CDR3 is TGCAGTGCTAGTGCCGGGAATAGCGAGCAGTACTTC. Protein: CSASAGNSEQYF. This rearrangement joins TRBV20-1 to TRBJ2-7; possible D gene TRBD2, 5 bases. Trimming took off 3 bases at V and 6 bases at J, with 12 bases between the two ends. Germline V gene lookup returns CDR1 DFQATT and CDR2 SNEGSKA (reference sequence). The length of the CDR3 is 12 residues.